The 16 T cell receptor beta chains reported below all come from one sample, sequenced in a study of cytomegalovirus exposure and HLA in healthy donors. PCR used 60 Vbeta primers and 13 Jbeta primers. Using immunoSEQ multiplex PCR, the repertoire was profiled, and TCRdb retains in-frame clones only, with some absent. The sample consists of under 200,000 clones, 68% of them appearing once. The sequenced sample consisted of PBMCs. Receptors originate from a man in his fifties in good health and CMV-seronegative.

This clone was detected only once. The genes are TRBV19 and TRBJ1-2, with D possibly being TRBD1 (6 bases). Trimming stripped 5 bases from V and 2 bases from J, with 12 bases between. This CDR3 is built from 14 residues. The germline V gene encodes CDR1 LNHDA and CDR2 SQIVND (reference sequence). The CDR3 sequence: CASSVIQGNYGYTF. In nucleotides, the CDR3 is TGTGCCAGTAGTGTTATCCAGGGGAACTATGGCTACACCTTC.

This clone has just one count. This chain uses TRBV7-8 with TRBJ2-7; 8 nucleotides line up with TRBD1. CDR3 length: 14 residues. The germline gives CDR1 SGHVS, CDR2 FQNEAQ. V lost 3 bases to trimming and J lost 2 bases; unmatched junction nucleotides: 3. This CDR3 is CASSFDRGPYEQYF. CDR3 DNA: TGTGCCAGCAGCTTTGACAGGGGTCCCTACGAGCAGTACTTC. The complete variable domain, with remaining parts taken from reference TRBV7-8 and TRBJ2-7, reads GAGVSQSPRYKVAKRGQDVALRCDPISGHVSLFWYQQALGQGPEFLTYFQNEAQLDKSGLPSDRFFAERPEGSVSTLKIQRTQQEDSAVYLCASSFDRGPYEQYFGPGTRLTVT.

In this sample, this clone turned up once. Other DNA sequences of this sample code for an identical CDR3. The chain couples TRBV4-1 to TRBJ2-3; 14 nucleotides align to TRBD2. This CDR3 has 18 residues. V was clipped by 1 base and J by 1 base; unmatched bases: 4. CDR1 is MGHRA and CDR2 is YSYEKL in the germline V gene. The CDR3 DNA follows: TGCGCCAGCAGCCAAGGACTAGCGGGGGGGCCCGGCACAGATACGCAGTATTTT. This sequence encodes CASSQGLAGGPGTDTQYF.

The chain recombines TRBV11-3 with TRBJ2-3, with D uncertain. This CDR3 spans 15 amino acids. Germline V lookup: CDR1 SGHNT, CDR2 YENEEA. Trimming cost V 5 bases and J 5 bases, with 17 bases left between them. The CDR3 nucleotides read TGTGCCAGCAGCCTAGGCCTTGGATCGGGAGATACGCAGTATTTT. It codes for CASSLGLGSGDTQYF.

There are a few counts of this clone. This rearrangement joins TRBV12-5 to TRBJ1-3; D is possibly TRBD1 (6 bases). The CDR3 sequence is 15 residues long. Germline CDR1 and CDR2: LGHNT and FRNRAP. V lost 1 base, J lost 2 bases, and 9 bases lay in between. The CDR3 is CASGLGRGTGNTIYF. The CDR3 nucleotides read TGTGCTAGTGGTTTGGGCAGGGGTACTGGAAACACCATATATTTT.

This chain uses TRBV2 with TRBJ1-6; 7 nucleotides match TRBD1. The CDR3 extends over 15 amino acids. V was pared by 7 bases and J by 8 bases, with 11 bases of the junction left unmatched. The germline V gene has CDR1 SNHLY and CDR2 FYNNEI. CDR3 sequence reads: CASTEEGALDSPLHF. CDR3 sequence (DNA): TGTGCCAGCACCGAGGAGGGGGCTCTGGATTCACCCCTCCACTTT.

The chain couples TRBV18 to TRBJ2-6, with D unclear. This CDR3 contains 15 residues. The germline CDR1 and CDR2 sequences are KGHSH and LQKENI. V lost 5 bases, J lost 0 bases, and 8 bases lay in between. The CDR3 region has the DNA TGTGCCAGCTCAGAACAGAGCTCTGGGGCCAACGTCCTGACTTTC. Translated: CASSEQSSGANVLTF.

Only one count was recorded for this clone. CDR3 DNA: TGTGCCAGCAGCTATCCACCTTGGGGAGAGAGCAATCAGCCCCAGCATTTT. It specifies CASSYPPWGESNQPQHF. The rearrangement uses TRBV7-2 and TRBJ1-5, with D uncertain. This CDR3 is 17 amino acids long. Germline CDR1 reads SGHTA; CDR2 reads FQGNSA. V lost 4 bases and J 1 base, leaving 17 bases between the germline ends.

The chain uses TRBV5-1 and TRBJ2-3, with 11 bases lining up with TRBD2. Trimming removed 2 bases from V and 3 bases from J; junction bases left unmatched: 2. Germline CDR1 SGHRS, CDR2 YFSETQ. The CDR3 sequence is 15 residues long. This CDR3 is CASSLLAGETDTQYF. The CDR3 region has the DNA TGCGCCAGCAGCTTACTAGCGGGGGAAACAGATACGCAGTATTTT.

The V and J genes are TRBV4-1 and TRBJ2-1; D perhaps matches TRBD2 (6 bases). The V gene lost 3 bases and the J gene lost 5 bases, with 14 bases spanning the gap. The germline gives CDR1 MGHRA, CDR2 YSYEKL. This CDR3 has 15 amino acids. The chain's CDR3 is CASSHQALANNEQFF. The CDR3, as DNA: TGCGCCAGCAGCCACCAGGCGCTAGCGAACAATGAGCAGTTCTTC.

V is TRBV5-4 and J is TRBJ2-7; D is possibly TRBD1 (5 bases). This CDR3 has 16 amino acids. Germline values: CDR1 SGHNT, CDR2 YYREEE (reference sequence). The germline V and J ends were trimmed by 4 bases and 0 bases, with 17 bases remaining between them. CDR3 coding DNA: TGTGCCAGCAGCCAAGAAGGGGTTTTCAGCTCCTACGAGCAGTACTTC. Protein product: CASSQEGVFSSYEQYF.

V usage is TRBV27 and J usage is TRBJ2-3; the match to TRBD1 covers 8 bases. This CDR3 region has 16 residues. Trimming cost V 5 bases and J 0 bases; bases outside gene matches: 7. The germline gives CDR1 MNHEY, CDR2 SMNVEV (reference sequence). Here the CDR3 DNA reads TGTGCCAGCAGTCTACAGGGGGTCGTAAGCACAGATACGCAGTATTTT. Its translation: CASSLQGVVSTDTQYF.

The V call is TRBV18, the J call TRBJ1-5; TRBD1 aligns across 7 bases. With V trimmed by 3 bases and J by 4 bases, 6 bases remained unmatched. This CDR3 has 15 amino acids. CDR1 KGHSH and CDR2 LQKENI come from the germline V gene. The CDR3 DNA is TGTGCCAGCTCACCCGCCGGGACAGAGAATCAGCCCCAGCATTTT. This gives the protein CASSPAGTENQPQHF. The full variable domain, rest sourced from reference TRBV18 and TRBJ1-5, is NAGVMQNPRHLVRRRGQEARLRCSPMKGHSHVYWYRQLPEEGLKFMVYLQKENIIDESGMPKERFSAEFPKEGPSILRIQQVVRGDSAAYFCASSPAGTENQPQHFGDGTRLSIL.

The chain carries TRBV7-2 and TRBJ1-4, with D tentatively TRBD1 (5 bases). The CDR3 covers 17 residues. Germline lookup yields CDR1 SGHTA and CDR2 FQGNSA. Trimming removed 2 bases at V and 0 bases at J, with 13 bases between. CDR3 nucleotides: TGTGCCAGCAGCTTATCCCGGCAGGGTGCAACTAATGAAAAACTGTTTTTT. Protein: CASSLSRQGATNEKLFF.

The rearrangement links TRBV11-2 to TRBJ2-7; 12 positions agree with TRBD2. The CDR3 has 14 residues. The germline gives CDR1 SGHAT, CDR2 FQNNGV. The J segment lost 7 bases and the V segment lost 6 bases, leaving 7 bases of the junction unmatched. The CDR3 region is CASRLAGGPEEQYF. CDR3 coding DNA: TGTGCCAGCAGGCTAGCGGGGGGGCCGGAAGAGCAGTACTTC.

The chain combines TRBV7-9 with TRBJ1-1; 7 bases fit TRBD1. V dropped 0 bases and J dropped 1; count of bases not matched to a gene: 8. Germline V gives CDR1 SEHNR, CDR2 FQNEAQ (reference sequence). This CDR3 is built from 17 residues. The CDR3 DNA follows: TGTGCCAGCAGCTTAGCAAGGCCAGGGGGTGGGAACACTGAAGCTTTCTTT. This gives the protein CASSLARPGGGNTEAFF.